This entry features one T cell receptor beta chain sequence. Researchers took RNA transcripts and amplified the TCR beta CDR3 regions from them. The HTBI primer set served for first-round RT-PCR of the TCR CDR3. TCRdb independently ran MiXCR on the multiplex PCR reads; one entry per CDR3 protein. The sample includes about 600,000 distinct CDR3 sequences, more than 15% of them seen just once. This entry belongs to a study of T cells in Graves' hyperthyroidism and ophthalmopathy. CDR1 is DFQATT, CDR2 SNEGSKA, per germline (reference sequence). Trimming took 8 bases from V and 3 from J, leaving 22 bases between them. The CDR3 is 15 residues long.

Sequenced input: blood. The rearrangement joins TRBV20-1 to TRBJ1-1, with D tentatively TRBD1 (6 bases). The clonotype comes from a woman between 40 and 50 years old with Graves' ophthalmopathy. The CDR3 DNA follows: TGCAGTCGAAGCGAGGGGGGGGGGGCAGACACTGAAGCTTTCTTT. This translates into CSRSEGGGADTEAFF.